The rows below give T cell receptor beta chains drawn from one sample of a study of neurological immune-mediated disorders. TCRdb ran MiXCR on the 5' RACE reads and lists one entry per CDR3 protein. The table records fewer than 35,000 distinct CDR3 sequences, 4.6% of them present only once. Input material: PBMCs. These receptors originate from a man aged 18 to 30 in good health. Both conserved end residues are part of each CDR3. Each record gives: V gene, D gene, clone size, J gene, CDR3 protein, CDR3 DNA. A D gene is named only where the DNA matches it firmly. Clone size is given for some rows only: seen once, a few or many times, or a class if the clone is expanded.

v_call: TRBV20-1; d_call: .; clone_size: many; j_call: TRBJ1-5; cdr3_aa: CSAPGNSNQPQHF; cdr3_nt: TGCAGTGCCCCAGGGAATAGCAATCAGCCCCAGCATTTT
v_call: TRBV19; d_call: TRBD1; clone_size: few; j_call: TRBJ1-1; cdr3_aa: CASTPVRGRQAFF; cdr3_nt: TGTGCCAGTACCCCAGTCAGGGGGCGACAAGCTTTCTTT
v_call: TRBV5-1; d_call: TRBD1; clone_size: many; j_call: TRBJ1-2; cdr3_aa: CASRSTGTEGNGYTF; cdr3_nt: TGCGCCAGCAGATCGACCGGGACAGAAGGAAATGGCTACACCTTC
v_call: TRBV4-3; d_call: .; clone_size: many; j_call: TRBJ1-1; cdr3_aa: CASSQDRWRNTEAFF; cdr3_nt: TGCGCCAGCAGCCAAGATCGGTGGAGGAACACTGAAGCTTTCTTT
v_call: TRBV7-2; d_call: TRBD2; clone_size: many; j_call: TRBJ2-5; cdr3_aa: CASSSNVRGGGETQYF; cdr3_nt: TGTGCCAGCAGCTCAAACGTGCGGGGGGGCGGGGAGACCCAGTACTTC
v_call: TRBV7-6; d_call: .; clone_size: .; j_call: TRBJ2-5; cdr3_aa: CASSSQQGQETQYF; cdr3_nt: TGTGCCAGCAGCTCTCAACAGGGTCAAGAGACCCAGTACTTC
v_call: TRBV7-3; d_call: .; clone_size: .; j_call: TRBJ2-1; cdr3_aa: CASSLTGGRITVNEQFF; cdr3_nt: TGTGCCAGCAGCTTAACCGGGGGCCGGATAACAGTCAATGAGCAGTTCTTC
v_call: TRBV11-1; d_call: .; clone_size: many; j_call: TRBJ1-1; cdr3_aa: CASKVVLNTEAFF; cdr3_nt: TGTGCCAGCAAGGTCGTATTGAACACTGAAGCTTTCTTT
v_call: TRBV6-2/TRBV6-3; d_call: .; clone_size: medium-sized; j_call: TRBJ1-2; cdr3_aa: CASRQGMMRYGYTF; cdr3_nt: TGTGCCAGCAGACAGGGTATGATGCGGTATGGCTACACCTTC
v_call: TRBV6-1; d_call: .; clone_size: many; j_call: TRBJ1-1; cdr3_aa: CASSPGTQGTEAFF; cdr3_nt: TGTGCCAGCAGCCCGGGGACCCAGGGGACTGAAGCTTTCTTT
v_call: TRBV20-1; d_call: .; clone_size: many; j_call: TRBJ2-3; cdr3_aa: CSARVSGASTDTQYF; cdr3_nt: TGCAGTGCTAGAGTGTCGGGGGCAAGCACAGATACGCAGTATTTT
v_call: TRBV18; d_call: TRBD1; clone_size: many; j_call: TRBJ2-5; cdr3_aa: CASSAQQGTETQYF; cdr3_nt: TGTGCCAGCTCAGCCCAACAGGGGACCGAGACCCAGTACTTC
v_call: TRBV12-3/TRBV12-4; d_call: .; clone_size: many; j_call: TRBJ1-1; cdr3_aa: CASSLSPLNTEAFF; cdr3_nt: TGTGCCAGCAGTTTAAGTCCGCTGAACACTGAAGCTTTCTTT
v_call: TRBV5-1; d_call: TRBD1; clone_size: many; j_call: TRBJ1-6; cdr3_aa: CASSSDRVNSPLHF; cdr3_nt: TGCGCCAGCAGCTCGGACAGGGTGAATTCACCCCTCCACTTT
v_call: TRBV20-1; d_call: .; clone_size: many; j_call: TRBJ2-2; cdr3_aa: CSASRGWNTGELFF; cdr3_nt: TGCAGTGCTAGCCGGGGGTGGAACACCGGGGAGCTGTTTTTT
v_call: TRBV7-2; d_call: .; clone_size: many; j_call: TRBJ2-7; cdr3_aa: CASSLGFDSYYEQYF; cdr3_nt: TGTGCCAGCAGCTTAGGTTTTGACAGCTACTACGAGCAGTACTTC
v_call: TRBV10-3; d_call: TRBD1; clone_size: many; j_call: TRBJ2-5; cdr3_aa: CATAGTGVVLETQYF; cdr3_nt: TGTGCCACGGCCGGGACAGGGGTAGTCTTAGAGACCCAGTACTTC
v_call: TRBV11-3; d_call: .; clone_size: .; j_call: TRBJ2-2; cdr3_aa: CASSLSGSNTGELFF; cdr3_nt: TGTGCCAGCAGCTTATCGGGGTCCAACACCGGGGAGCTGTTTTTT
v_call: TRBV11-2; d_call: .; clone_size: many; j_call: TRBJ1-1; cdr3_aa: CASSLAYRSNTEAFF; cdr3_nt: TGTGCCAGCAGCTTAGCGTACAGGAGTAACACTGAAGCTTTCTTT
v_call: TRBV6-5; d_call: TRBD1; clone_size: many; j_call: TRBJ1-3; cdr3_aa: CASNDRERNTIYF; cdr3_nt: TGTGCCAGCAACGACAGGGAACGAAACACCATATATTTT
v_call: TRBV7-2; d_call: TRBD2; clone_size: medium-sized; j_call: TRBJ2-7; cdr3_aa: CASSPGGYEQYF; cdr3_nt: TGTGCCAGCAGCCCGGGGGGGTACGAGCAGTACTTC
v_call: TRBV29-1; d_call: TRBD1; clone_size: many; j_call: TRBJ1-5; cdr3_aa: CSVGSGGHQPQHF; cdr3_nt: TGCAGCGTTGGGTCAGGGGGTCATCAGCCCCAGCATTTT
v_call: TRBV20-1; d_call: .; clone_size: many; j_call: TRBJ1-3; cdr3_aa: CSAQDRRNSGNTIYF; cdr3_nt: TGCAGTGCCCAAGACAGAAGAAACTCTGGAAACACCATATATTTT
v_call: TRBV10-3; d_call: .; clone_size: many; j_call: TRBJ1-2; cdr3_aa: CAISESRDYGGYTF; cdr3_nt: TGTGCCATCAGTGAGTCGCGTGATTATGGGGGCTACACCTTC
v_call: TRBV5-6; d_call: TRBD1; clone_size: medium-sized; j_call: TRBJ2-2; cdr3_aa: CASSLATGQVPGELFF; cdr3_nt: TGTGCCAGCAGCCTGGCGACAGGACAGGTCCCCGGGGAGCTGTTTTTT
v_call: TRBV24-1; d_call: .; clone_size: many; j_call: TRBJ1-2; cdr3_aa: CATSDFPNYGYTF; cdr3_nt: TGTGCCACCAGTGATTTTCCTAACTATGGCTACACCTTC
v_call: TRBV20-1; d_call: .; clone_size: many; j_call: TRBJ1-3; cdr3_aa: CSARGQSGNTIYF; cdr3_nt: TGCAGTGCTAGAGGGCAGTCTGGAAACACCATATATTTT
v_call: TRBV7-2; d_call: .; clone_size: many; j_call: TRBJ1-4; cdr3_aa: CASSLPRGTNEKLFF; cdr3_nt: TGTGCCAGCAGCTTACCCCGGGGTACTAATGAAAAACTGTTTTTT
v_call: TRBV10-2; d_call: .; clone_size: many; j_call: TRBJ1-4; cdr3_aa: CASSESDRRSEKLFF; cdr3_nt: TGCGCCAGCAGTGAGTCAGACAGGCGGAGTGAAAAACTGTTTTTT
v_call: TRBV6-6; d_call: .; clone_size: many; j_call: TRBJ2-2; cdr3_aa: CASSYSTRGQAGELFF; cdr3_nt: TGTGCCAGCAGTTACTCGACCAGGGGTCAGGCCGGGGAGCTGTTTTTT
v_call: TRBV2; d_call: TRBD2; clone_size: many; j_call: TRBJ2-1; cdr3_aa: CASSEAGRVHEQFF; cdr3_nt: TGTGCCAGCAGTGAAGCGGGGAGGGTTCATGAGCAGTTCTTC
v_call: TRBV6-2/TRBV6-3; d_call: .; clone_size: many; j_call: TRBJ2-7; cdr3_aa: CASSWHKASYEQYF; cdr3_nt: TGTGCCAGCAGTTGGCATAAGGCGTCCTACGAGCAGTACTTC
v_call: TRBV6-1; d_call: .; clone_size: many; j_call: TRBJ2-1; cdr3_aa: CASSVLRLGEQFF; cdr3_nt: TGTGCCAGCAGTGTCCTGAGACTAGGTGAGCAGTTCTTC
v_call: TRBV5-6; d_call: .; clone_size: many; j_call: TRBJ2-1; cdr3_aa: CASSWRTIRDEQFF; cdr3_nt: TGTGCCAGCAGCTGGCGAACCATTCGCGATGAGCAGTTCTTC
v_call: TRBV7-8; d_call: .; clone_size: many; j_call: TRBJ1-1; cdr3_aa: CASSILLGQNTEAFF; cdr3_nt: TGTGCCAGCAGCATCCTCCTTGGGCAAAACACTGAAGCTTTCTTT
v_call: TRBV11-1; d_call: .; clone_size: many; j_call: TRBJ2-3; cdr3_aa: CASSLRGITDTQYF; cdr3_nt: TGTGCCAGCAGCTTGAGGGGGATTACAGATACGCAGTATTTT
v_call: TRBV6-4; d_call: .; clone_size: many; j_call: TRBJ2-6; cdr3_aa: CASRTDTGANVLTF; cdr3_nt: TGTGCCAGCAGAACAGATACAGGGGCCAACGTCCTGACTTTC
v_call: TRBV30; d_call: .; clone_size: many; j_call: TRBJ1-5; cdr3_aa: CAGSQNSGPQHF; cdr3_nt: TGTGCCGGAAGCCAAAATTCTGGGCCCCAGCATTTT
v_call: TRBV5-1; d_call: TRBD2; clone_size: many; j_call: TRBJ2-3; cdr3_aa: CASSSGTSGGAPSTDTQYF; cdr3_nt: TGCGCCAGCAGCTCTGGGACTAGCGGGGGGGCGCCCAGCACAGATACGCAGTATTTT
v_call: TRBV5-1; d_call: .; clone_size: many; j_call: TRBJ1-5; cdr3_aa: CASSSAHQINQPQHF; cdr3_nt: TGCGCCAGCAGCTCGGCCCACCAAATCAATCAGCCCCAGCATTTT
v_call: TRBV5-1; d_call: .; clone_size: many; j_call: TRBJ1-6; cdr3_aa: CASSLWAGRDSPLHF; cdr3_nt: TGCGCCAGCAGCTTGTGGGCAGGTCGAGATTCACCCCTCCACTTT
v_call: TRBV29-1; d_call: .; clone_size: many; j_call: TRBJ2-4; cdr3_aa: CSVGHLAKNIQYF; cdr3_nt: TGCAGCGTTGGACATCTAGCCAAAAACATTCAGTACTTC
v_call: TRBV11-2; d_call: TRBD1; clone_size: many; j_call: TRBJ1-1; cdr3_aa: CASSPGQGLSTEAFF; cdr3_nt: TGTGCCAGCAGCCCTGGACAGGGGCTCTCTACTGAAGCTTTCTTT
v_call: TRBV20-1; d_call: .; clone_size: many; j_call: TRBJ1-4; cdr3_aa: CSAMPPGGANEKLFF; cdr3_nt: TGCAGTGCTATGCCCCCGGGGGGCGCGAATGAAAAACTGTTTTTT
v_call: TRBV6-5; d_call: .; clone_size: many; j_call: TRBJ1-5; cdr3_aa: CASRPRGLDSNQPQHF; cdr3_nt: TGTGCCAGCAGACCCCGTGGTCTCGATAGCAATCAGCCCCAGCATTTT
v_call: TRBV5-1; d_call: .; clone_size: many; j_call: TRBJ1-2; cdr3_aa: CASTQQGGGYTF; cdr3_nt: TGCGCCAGCACGCAACAGGGAGGTGGCTACACCTTC
v_call: TRBV20-1; d_call: TRBD1; clone_size: many; j_call: TRBJ2-7; cdr3_aa: CSARDGQVSYEQYF; cdr3_nt: TGCAGTGCTAGAGATGGACAGGTATCCTACGAGCAGTACTTC